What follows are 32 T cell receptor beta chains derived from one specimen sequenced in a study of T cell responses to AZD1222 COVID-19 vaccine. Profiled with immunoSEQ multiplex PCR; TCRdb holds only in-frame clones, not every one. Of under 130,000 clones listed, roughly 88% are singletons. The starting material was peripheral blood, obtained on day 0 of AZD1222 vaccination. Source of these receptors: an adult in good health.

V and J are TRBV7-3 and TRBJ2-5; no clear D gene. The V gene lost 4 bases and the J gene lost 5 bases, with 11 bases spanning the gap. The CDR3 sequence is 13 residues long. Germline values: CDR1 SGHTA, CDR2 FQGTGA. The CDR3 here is CASSSDSWETQYF. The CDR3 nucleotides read TGTGCCAGCAGCTCCGACTCCTGGGAGACCCAGTACTTC.

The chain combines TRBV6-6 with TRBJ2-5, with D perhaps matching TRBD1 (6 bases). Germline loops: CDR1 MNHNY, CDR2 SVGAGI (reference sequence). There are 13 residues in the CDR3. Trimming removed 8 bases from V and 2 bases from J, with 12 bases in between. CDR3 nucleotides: TGTGCCAGCGTCCGGGACACACAAGAGACCCAGTACTTC. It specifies CASVRDTQETQYF.

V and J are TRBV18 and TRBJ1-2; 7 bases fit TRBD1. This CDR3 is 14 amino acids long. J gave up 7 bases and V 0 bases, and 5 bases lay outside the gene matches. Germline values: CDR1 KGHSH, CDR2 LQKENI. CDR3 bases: TGTGCCAGCTCACCACCGACAGGGTTAGGTGGCTACACCTTC. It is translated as CASSPPTGLGGYTF.

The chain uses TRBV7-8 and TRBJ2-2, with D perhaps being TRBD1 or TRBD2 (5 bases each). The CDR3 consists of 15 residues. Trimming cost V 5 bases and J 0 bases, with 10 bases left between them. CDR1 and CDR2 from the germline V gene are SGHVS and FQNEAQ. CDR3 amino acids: CASSRDVANTGELFF. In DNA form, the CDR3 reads TGTGCCAGCAGCCGGGACGTAGCGAACACCGGGGAGCTGTTTTTT.

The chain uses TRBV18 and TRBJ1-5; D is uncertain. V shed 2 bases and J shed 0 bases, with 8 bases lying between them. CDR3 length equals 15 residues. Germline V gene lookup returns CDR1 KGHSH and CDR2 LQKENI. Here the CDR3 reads CASSPSAGSNQPQHF. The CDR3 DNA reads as TGTGCCAGCTCACCATCCGCAGGTAGCAATCAGCCCCAGCATTTT.

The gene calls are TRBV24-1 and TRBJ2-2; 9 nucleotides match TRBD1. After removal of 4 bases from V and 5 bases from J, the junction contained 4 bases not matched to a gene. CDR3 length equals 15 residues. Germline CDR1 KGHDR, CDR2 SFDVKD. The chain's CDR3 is CATSESTGGTGELFF. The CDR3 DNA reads TGTGCCACCAGTGAGTCGACAGGGGGAACCGGGGAGCTGTTTTTT.

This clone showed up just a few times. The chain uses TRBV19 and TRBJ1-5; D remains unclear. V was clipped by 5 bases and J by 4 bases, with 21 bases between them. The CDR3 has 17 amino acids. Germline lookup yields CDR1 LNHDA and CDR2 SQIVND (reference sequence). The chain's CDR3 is CASSFSMGGQLNQPQHF. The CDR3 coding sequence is TGTGCCAGTAGTTTCTCTATGGGAGGGCAATTAAATCAGCCCCAGCATTTT.

The CDR3 nucleotides read TGTGCCAGCAGTCGATCTTCGGGAGAGCAGTACTTC. This translates into CASSRSSGEQYF. The V call is TRBV27, the J call TRBJ2-7, with D maybe TRBD2 (5 bases). Trimming cost V 5 bases and J 7 bases, with 12 bases left between them. Germline lookup yields CDR1 MNHEY and CDR2 SMNVEV (reference sequence). The CDR3 sequence is 12 residues long.

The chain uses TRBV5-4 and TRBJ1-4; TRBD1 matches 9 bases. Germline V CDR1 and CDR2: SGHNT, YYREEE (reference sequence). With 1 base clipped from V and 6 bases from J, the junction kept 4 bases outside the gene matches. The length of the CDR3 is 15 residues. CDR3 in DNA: TGTGCCAGCAGCTTGTACGGGACAGGGCATGAAAAACTGTTTTTT. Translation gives CASSLYGTGHEKLFF.

CDR3 nucleotide sequence: TGTGCCAGTAGTATTGGACGGACTGAAGCTTTCTTT. Its protein product is CASSIGRTEAFF. This chain uses TRBV19 with TRBJ1-1, with no clear D. Between the trimmed V and J ends, which lost 3 bases and 5 bases, there was a span of 7 bases. Germline assignment: CDR1 LNHDA and CDR2 SQIVND (reference sequence). This CDR3 has 12 amino acids.

The CDR3 sequence: CASSQATGGTFYEQYF. The CDR3 bases are TGTGCCAGCAGCCAAGCGACAGGCGGGACATTCTACGAGCAGTACTTC. The V and J genes are TRBV5-4 and TRBJ2-7; D might be TRBD1 or TRBD2, each matching 6 bases. CDR1 is SGHNT and CDR2 is YYREEE in the germline V gene (reference sequence). CDR3 length equals 16 residues. With 4 bases removed from V and 3 bases from J, the gap between germline ends came to 20 bases.

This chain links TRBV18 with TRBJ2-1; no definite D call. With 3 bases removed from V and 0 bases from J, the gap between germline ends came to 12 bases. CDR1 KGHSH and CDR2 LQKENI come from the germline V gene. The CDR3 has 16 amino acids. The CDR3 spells CASSPSKPPSYNEQFF. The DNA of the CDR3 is TGTGCCAGCTCACCGAGTAAGCCGCCCTCCTACAATGAGCAGTTCTTC.

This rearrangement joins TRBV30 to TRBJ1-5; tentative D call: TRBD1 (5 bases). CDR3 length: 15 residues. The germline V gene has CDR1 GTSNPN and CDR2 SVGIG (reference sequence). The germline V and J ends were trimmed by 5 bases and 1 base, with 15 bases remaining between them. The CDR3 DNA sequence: TGTGCCTGGGCAATACCGGGACTCAGCAATCAGCCCCAGCATTTT. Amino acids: CAWAIPGLSNQPQHF. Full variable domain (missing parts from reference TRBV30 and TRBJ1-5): SQTIHQWPATLVQPVGSPLSLECTVEGTSNPNLYWYRQAAGRGLQLLFYSVGIGQISSEVPQNLSASRPQDRQFILSSKKLLLSDSGFYLCAWAIPGLSNQPQHFGDGTRLSIL.

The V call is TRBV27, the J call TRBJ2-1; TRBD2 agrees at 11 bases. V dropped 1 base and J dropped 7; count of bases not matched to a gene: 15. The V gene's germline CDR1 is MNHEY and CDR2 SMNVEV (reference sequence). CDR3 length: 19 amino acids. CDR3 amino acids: CASSLLIGVAGGPSNEQFF. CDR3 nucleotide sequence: TGTGCCAGCAGTTTATTAATTGGGGTAGCGGGAGGGCCTTCAAATGAGCAGTTCTTC.

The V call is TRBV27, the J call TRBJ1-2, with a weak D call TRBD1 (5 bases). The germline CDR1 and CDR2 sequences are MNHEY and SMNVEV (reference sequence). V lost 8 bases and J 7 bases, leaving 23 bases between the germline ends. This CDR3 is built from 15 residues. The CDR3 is CASSTQRGIFIGYTF. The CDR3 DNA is TGTGCCAGCTCAACCCAACGGGGGATTTTTATTGGCTACACCTTC.

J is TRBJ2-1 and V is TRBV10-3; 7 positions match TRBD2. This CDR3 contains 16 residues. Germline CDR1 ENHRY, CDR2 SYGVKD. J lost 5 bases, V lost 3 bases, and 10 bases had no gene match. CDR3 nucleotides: TGTGCCATCAGTGATACCAAGAGCGGGGTAAACAATGAGCAGTTCTTC. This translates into CAISDTKSGVNNEQFF.

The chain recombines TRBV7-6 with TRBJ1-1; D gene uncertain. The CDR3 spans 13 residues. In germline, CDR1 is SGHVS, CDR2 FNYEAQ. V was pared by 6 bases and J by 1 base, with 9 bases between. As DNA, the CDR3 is TGTGCCAGCAGTCTACAGACGAACACTGAAGCTTTCTTT. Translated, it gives CASSLQTNTEAFF. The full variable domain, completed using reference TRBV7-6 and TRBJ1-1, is GAGVSQSPRYKVTKRGQDVALRCDPISGHVSLYWYRQALGQGPEFLTYFNYEAQQDKSGLPNDRFSAERPEGSISTLTIQRTEQRDSAMYRCASSLQTNTEAFFGQGTRLTVV.

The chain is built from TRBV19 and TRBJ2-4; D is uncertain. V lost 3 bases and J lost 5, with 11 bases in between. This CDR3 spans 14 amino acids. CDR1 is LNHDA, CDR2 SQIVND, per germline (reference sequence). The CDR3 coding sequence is TGTGCCAGTAGTATCCCGGTTGGGGAAAACATTCAGTACTTC. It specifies CASSIPVGENIQYF.

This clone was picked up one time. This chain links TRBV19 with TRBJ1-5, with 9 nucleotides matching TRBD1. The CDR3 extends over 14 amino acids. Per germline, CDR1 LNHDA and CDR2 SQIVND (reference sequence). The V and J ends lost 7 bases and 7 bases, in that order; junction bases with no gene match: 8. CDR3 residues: CASTGTGLSQPQHF. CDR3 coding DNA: TGTGCCAGTACCGGGACAGGGCTATCCCAGCCCCAGCATTTT.

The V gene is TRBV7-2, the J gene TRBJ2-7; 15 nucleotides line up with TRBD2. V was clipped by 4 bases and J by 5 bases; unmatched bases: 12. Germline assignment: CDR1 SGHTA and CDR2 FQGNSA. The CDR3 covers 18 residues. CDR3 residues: CASSSTRTSGGVLHEQYF. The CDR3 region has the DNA TGTGCCAGCAGCTCCACTCGGACTAGCGGGGGGGTTCTCCACGAGCAGTACTTC.

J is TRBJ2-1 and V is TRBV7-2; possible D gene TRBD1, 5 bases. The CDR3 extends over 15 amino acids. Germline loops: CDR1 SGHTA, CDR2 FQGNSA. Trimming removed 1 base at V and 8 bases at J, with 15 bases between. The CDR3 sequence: CASSLGGALVDEQFF. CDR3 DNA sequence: TGTGCCAGCAGCTTAGGTGGGGCGCTTGTAGATGAGCAGTTCTTC. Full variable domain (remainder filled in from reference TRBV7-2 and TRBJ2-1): GAGVSQSPSNKVTEKGKDVELRCDPISGHTALYWYRQSLGQGLEFLIYFQGNSAPDKSGLPSDRFSAERTGGSVSTLTIQRTQQEDSAVYLCASSLGGALVDEQFFGPGTRLTVL.

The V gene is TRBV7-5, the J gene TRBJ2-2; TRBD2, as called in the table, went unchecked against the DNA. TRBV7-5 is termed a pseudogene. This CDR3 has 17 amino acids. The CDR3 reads CARSLAAGGRLAGELFF. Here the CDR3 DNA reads TGTGCCAGAAGCTTAGCAGCGGGAGGCCGGTTGGCCGGGGAGCTGTTTTTT.

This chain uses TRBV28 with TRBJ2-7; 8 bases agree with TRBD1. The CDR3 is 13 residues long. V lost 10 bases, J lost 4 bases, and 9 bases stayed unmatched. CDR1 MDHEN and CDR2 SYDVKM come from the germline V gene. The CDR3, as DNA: TGTGCCATAACCACAGGGGGAGTATACGAGCAGTACTTC. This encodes CAITTGGVYEQYF.

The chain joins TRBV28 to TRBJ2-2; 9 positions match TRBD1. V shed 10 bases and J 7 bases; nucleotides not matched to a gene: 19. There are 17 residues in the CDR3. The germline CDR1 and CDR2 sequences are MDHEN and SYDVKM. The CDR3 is CAIYPTLGQGSHGELFF. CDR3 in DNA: TGTGCCATCTACCCGACGCTGGGACAGGGTTCCCACGGGGAGCTGTTTTTT.

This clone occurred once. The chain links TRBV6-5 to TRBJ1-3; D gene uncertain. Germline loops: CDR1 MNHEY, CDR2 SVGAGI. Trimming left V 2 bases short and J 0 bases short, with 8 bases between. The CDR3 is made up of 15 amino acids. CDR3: CASSYSQISGNTIYF. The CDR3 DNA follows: TGTGCCAGCAGTTACAGCCAGATCTCTGGAAACACCATATATTTT.

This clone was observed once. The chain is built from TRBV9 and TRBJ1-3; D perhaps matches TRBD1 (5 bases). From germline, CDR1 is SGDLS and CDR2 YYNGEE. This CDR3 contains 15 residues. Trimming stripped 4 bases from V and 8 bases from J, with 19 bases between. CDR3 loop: CASSPEGTRTDTIYF. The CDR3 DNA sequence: TGTGCCAGCAGCCCTGAGGGGACCCGGACGGACACCATATATTTT.

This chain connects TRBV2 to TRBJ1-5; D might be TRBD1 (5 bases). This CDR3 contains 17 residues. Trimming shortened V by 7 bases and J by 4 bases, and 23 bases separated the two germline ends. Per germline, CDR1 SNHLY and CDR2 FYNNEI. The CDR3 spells CASTYGGTVSGNQPQHF. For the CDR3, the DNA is TGTGCCAGCACCTACGGGGGGACTGTGTCAGGGAATCAGCCCCAGCATTTT.

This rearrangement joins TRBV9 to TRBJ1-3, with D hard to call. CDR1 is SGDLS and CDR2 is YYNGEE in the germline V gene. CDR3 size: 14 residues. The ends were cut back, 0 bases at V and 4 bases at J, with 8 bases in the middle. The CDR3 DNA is TGTGCCAGCAGCGTAGAACAGTCAGGAAACACCATATATTTT. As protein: CASSVEQSGNTIYF.

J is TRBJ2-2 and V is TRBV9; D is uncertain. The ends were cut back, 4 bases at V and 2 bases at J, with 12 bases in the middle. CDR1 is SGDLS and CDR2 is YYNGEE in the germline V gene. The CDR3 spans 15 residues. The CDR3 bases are TGTGCCAGCAGCAAGTCGGACGGAAACACCGGGGAGCTGTTTTTT. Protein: CASSKSDGNTGELFF.

The DNA for the CDR3 is TGTGCCAGCAGCTTAGCCGGGACAGGGGGTTACACCTTC. As protein: CASSLAGTGGYTF. This chain connects TRBV13 to TRBJ1-2, with 11 bases fitting TRBD1. Germline V gene sequence: CDR1 PRHDT, CDR2 FYEKMQ (reference sequence). V was pared by 1 base and J by 11 bases, with 3 bases of the junction left unmatched. The CDR3 is 13 amino acids.

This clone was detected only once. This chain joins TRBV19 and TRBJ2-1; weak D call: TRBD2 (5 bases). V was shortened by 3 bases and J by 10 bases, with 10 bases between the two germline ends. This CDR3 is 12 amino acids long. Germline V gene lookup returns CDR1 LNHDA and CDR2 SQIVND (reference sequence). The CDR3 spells CASSILTGEQFF. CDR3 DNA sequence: TGTGCCAGTAGTATCTTGACGGGGGAGCAGTTCTTC.

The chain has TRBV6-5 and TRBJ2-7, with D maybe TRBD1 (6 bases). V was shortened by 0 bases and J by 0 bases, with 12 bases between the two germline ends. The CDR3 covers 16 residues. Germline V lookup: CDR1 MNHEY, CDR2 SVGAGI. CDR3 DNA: TGTGCCAGCAGTTACTCTGGGGGCTCCAGCTCCTACGAGCAGTACTTC. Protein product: CASSYSGGSSSYEQYF.